This entry lists 12 T cell receptor beta chains sequenced from one sample in a study of cytomegalovirus exposure and HLA in healthy donors. PCR primers comprised 60 Vbeta and 13 Jbeta primers. TCRdb's copy holds only in-frame clones and misses some; the assay was immunoSEQ multiplex PCR. The table lists roughly 140,000 clones, around 73% of them singletons. The sequencing sample was made of PBMCs. The receptors shown here come from a human donor in good health.

J is TRBJ2-7 and V is TRBV18; D uncertain. V dropped 3 bases and J dropped 3 bases, with 9 bases sitting between them. The CDR3 has 13 amino acids. Per germline, CDR1 KGHSH and CDR2 LQKENI. In DNA, the CDR3 is TGTGCCAGCTCACCCGCGGCTGGCTACGAGCAGTACTTC. Translated: CASSPAAGYEQYF.

This sequence joins TRBV6-1 and TRBJ2-7; D is unclear. V shed 3 bases and J shed 2 bases, with 11 bases lying between them. CDR1 is MNHNS, CDR2 SASEGT, per germline. The CDR3 contains 14 residues. The CDR3 bases are TGTGCCAGCAGTGAGTTGCAGGCGACCTACGAGCAGTACTTC. This encodes CASSELQATYEQYF.

The table lists this clone with a count of one. The chain carries TRBV2 and TRBJ2-2, with TRBD2 identical over 7 bases. Looked up from germline, CDR1 is SNHLY and CDR2 is FYNNEI. J gave up 5 bases and V 10 bases, and 4 bases lay outside the gene matches. There are 12 residues in the CDR3. CDR3 bases: TGTGCCAACACCGGGAGGACCGGGGAGCTGTTTTTT. Amino acids: CANTGRTGELFF.

The V call is TRBV29-1, the J call TRBJ2-7; 7 nucleotides line up with TRBD2. Per the germline V gene, CDR1 is SQVTM and CDR2 is ANQGSEA. The CDR3 covers 12 residues. V lost 6 bases and J lost 5; bases outside the gene matches: 7. CDR3 sequence reads: CSVGLDPNEQYF. CDR3 DNA: TGCAGCGTAGGACTAGATCCAAACGAGCAGTACTTC.

This clone was seen a handful of times. CDR3 region: CSVEGGDRYEQYF. CDR3 DNA sequence: TGCAGCGTTGAAGGCGGAGACAGGTACGAGCAGTACTTC. This chain joins TRBV29-1 and TRBJ2-7; D is possibly TRBD1 (6 bases). The ends were cut back, 1 base at V and 4 bases at J, with 11 bases in the middle. The V gene's germline CDR1 is SQVTM and CDR2 ANQGSEA. This CDR3 has 13 residues.

This chain uses TRBV20-1 with TRBJ2-7, with D possibly matching TRBD1 (5 bases). V was cut by 8 bases and J by 6 bases, with 14 bases left in between. Germline V gene lookup returns CDR1 DFQATT and CDR2 SNEGSKA (reference sequence). This CDR3 contains 11 residues. The CDR3 is CSTGHPTEQYF. The CDR3 DNA follows: TGCAGTACAGGACACCCCACCGAGCAGTACTTC.

The V gene is TRBV28, the J gene TRBJ1-2; TRBD1 matches 7 bases. Looked up from germline, CDR1 is MDHEN and CDR2 is SYDVKM. The J segment lost 6 bases and the V segment lost 6 bases, leaving 22 bases of the junction unmatched. The CDR3 is made up of 18 amino acids. CDR3 amino acids: CASSLWGRSQGSWDGYTF. Written as DNA, the CDR3 is TGTGCCAGCAGCTTGTGGGGCCGATCACAGGGGAGTTGGGATGGCTACACCTTC.

The chain combines TRBV5-4 with TRBJ2-7; D may be TRBD2 (5 bases). Germline CDR1 is SGHNT and CDR2 is YYREEE (reference sequence). V dropped 0 bases and J dropped 5 bases, with 12 bases sitting between them. The CDR3 extends over 14 amino acids. This CDR3 is CASSLDDLADEQYF. The CDR3 DNA sequence: TGTGCCAGCAGCTTGGATGACCTAGCCGACGAGCAGTACTTC.

The chain recombines TRBV2 with TRBJ2-5; TRBD2 might be the D (5 bases). The CDR3 covers 12 residues. Trimming stripped 7 bases from V and 0 bases from J, with 6 bases between. Germline V lookup: CDR1 SNHLY, CDR2 FYNNEI. CDR3 sequence: CASNGDQETQYF. CDR3 coding DNA: TGTGCCAGCAACGGGGACCAAGAGACCCAGTACTTC.

V is TRBV7-9 and J is TRBJ2-2; 14 positions match TRBD2. The ends lost 4 bases at V and 7 bases at J; junction bases unmatched: 5. The CDR3 loop spans 16 amino acids. Looked up from germline, CDR1 is SEHNR and CDR2 is FQNEAQ (reference sequence). CDR3 bases: TGTGCCAGCAGCTCCTCCGGGACTAGCGGGGGCGGGGAGCTGTTTTTT. Residues: CASSSSGTSGGGELFF.

The genes are TRBV4-2 and TRBJ2-2; D may be TRBD1 (5 bases). V lost 1 base and J lost 7, with 16 bases in between. The germline V gene has CDR1 LGHNA and CDR2 YNFKEQ. CDR3 length: 16 residues. CDR3 loop: CASSQAEAGYGGELFF. CDR3 in DNA: TGTGCCAGCAGCCAAGCGGAAGCAGGGTACGGCGGGGAGCTGTTTTTT.

The rearrangement links TRBV15 to TRBJ2-7, with TRBD1 identical over 7 bases. Germline values: CDR1 LNHNV, CDR2 YYDKDF (reference sequence). Trimming took 3 bases from V and 5 from J; bases not matched to a gene: 10. The CDR3 is 15 amino acids. The CDR3 DNA reads TGTGCCACCAGCAGGTACAGACAGGGTGGCGACGAGCAGTACTTC. This translates into CATSRYRQGGDEQYF. The full variable domain, in which reference TRBV15 and TRBJ2-7 provide the parts outside the CDR3, is DAMVIQNPRYQVTQFGKPVTLSCSQTLNHNVMYWYQQKSSQAPKLLFHYYDKDFNNEADTPDNFQSRRPNTSFCFLDIRSPGLGDTAMYLCATSRYRQGGDEQYFGPGTRLTVT.